The source of this T cell receptor beta chain is a study of blood T cells in healthy people across ages (dated by TCRdb to about 2015). About the study as a whole: In model experiments, roughly one uniquely barcoded TCR beta cDNA molecule per two T cells was captured by template switching. Age-related changes in TCR beta repertoire diversity were measured in the study by deep sequencing normalized with unique cDNA molecular identifiers. The donors were split into four age groups: young (average 16 years), middle-aged (39), aged (roughly 68) and long-lived (under 85). For two donors (one aged 18 to 30 and one aged 80 or older), the study analyzed two additional independent replicas of 1 million unique cDNA reads from the same blood draw.

Donors were around 37 systemically healthy Caucasian individuals from Russia aged roughly 6 to 100 years. Approximately 10 milliliters of peripheral blood were collected from each donor into EDTA-treated Vacutainer tubes. Ficoll-Paque density-gradient centrifugation was used to isolate PBMCs, with at least 7 million per sample. Trizol reagent was used to extract total RNA from PBMCs, with at least 5 micrograms per sample. The percentages of naive CD45RAhigh/CD27high T cells were determined by flow cytometry on a PBMC aliquot from every donor. This clonotype was picked up a small number of times. The antigen it recognizes is unknown. No base-level quality is on record; no much larger clone is a single base apart. What the authors observed across the whole study: Observed TCR beta diversity per million T cells fell roughly linearly with age, and a significant reduction was already apparent by age roughly 41. Estimates of total diversity based on one million sequenced T cells were considered lower bounds and underestimates. Compared with the aged group, the long-lived group had more naive CD4+ T cells, fewer expanded clones and increased TCR diversity, suggesting age selection. Because donor CMV infection status was unknown, age-related changes in expanded clonotypes were potentially confounded. A strong correlation was found between observed TCR beta diversity and the percentage of naive T cells measured by flow cytometry. Because profiling used bulk unsorted PBMCs, naive and antigen-experienced compartments could not be compared conclusively.

The CDR3 sequence holds 14 residues, the cysteine and phenylalanine included. Only the CDR3 DNA is retained, 42 bases long and in frame from the first base. V drops 6 bases and J drops 7 bases, leaving 15 bases in between. CDR1 and CDR2 are drawn from the germline V gene: SGHAT, FQNNGV. Library preparation was by 5' RACE. Sequencing took place on an Illumina HiSeq 2500. A second PCR of about 7 to 12 cycles was run with a J-beta primer mix and a sample-barcoded 5' primer. A template-switch 5' adaptor carrying 12 random nucleotides introduced a unique molecular identifier onto each TCR beta cDNA molecule. Each sample yielded at least 2.5 million CDR3-containing paired-end reads. All of the RNA was converted into first-strand cDNA using the Mint cDNA synthesis kit, with a TRBC-specific oligonucleotide serving as the primer. All cDNA was treated with uracil-DNA glycosylase and then went through a first 18-cycle PCR with the universal primers M1SS and BC2_uni_R. The paper's data handling went like this. Normalization of each sample was performed by random selection of 1 million high-quality reads, each carrying a distinct molecular identifier. Reads sharing molecular identifiers were discarded rather than binned into consensus sequences. CDR3 identification, clonotype clustering and error correction used MiTCR with a Q25 quality threshold and the strictest error-elimination algorithm. Lower-bound total TCR beta diversity was estimated with a nonparametric unseen species model using Euler transformation. TCRdb ran its own pipeline on the public reads, namely fastp trimming at Q25 and MiXCR clone calling, and kept in-frame beta chains. Every entry covers one CDR3 protein and lists the most common genes and DNA from its rows. The V and J calls and clone size come from TCRdb's table, not from the authors' own analysis. This sample holds around 990,000 distinct CDR3 sequences; less than 25% were observed only once. Around 0.75% of the sample goes to the ten largest clones.

The data also belong to a second study, concerning T cells of mothers and their children. According to the second study: Nine systemically healthy Caucasian individuals served as donors, namely three mothers together with their six children. cDNA synthesis consumed the entire amount of extracted RNA, loaded at approximately 1.6 ug RNA in each 15 ul reaction. Sample barcodes and 2-4 random nucleotides were added via the M1S primer in the second PCR. Each mother yielded over 8.5 million TCR beta CDR3 reads and each child 2.5 million to 3.5 million reads. Thymic selection similarly shapes TCR recombination output in related and unrelated pairs, with minor effect from inherited differences. Normalized repertoire overlap was always slightly but never significantly higher in related than unrelated mother-child pairs. No persistent microchimeric T cell clones were found, with a detection sensitivity of 75 to 100 clones per million clonotypes. The study used deep NGS to compare TCR beta repertoires of mothers and children, seeking features distinguishing related mother-child pairs from unrelated individuals. Mothers averaged roughly 40 +/- 4 years of age and children averaged about 10 +/- 4 years. Libraries were sequenced on Illumina HiSeq 2000 with 100+100 nt paired-end reads after adapter ligation with NEBNext reagents. To prevent cross-contamination, the mother and child libraries were prepared one month apart and sequenced in separate runs. Between about 500,000 and 2,100,000 distinct TCR beta clonotypes were identified per donor. Naive TCR beta clonotypes were estimated from low-frequency clonotypes matched to each donor's FACS-determined naive share, without sorting.

The origin of this receptor is a girl between 2 and 10 years old in good health. The chain couples TRBV11-2 to TRBJ1-4; a weak D assignment points to TRBD1 (5 bases agree). Sequences were obtained from blood. The CDR3 region has the sequence CASRTGWQGEKLFF. The sequence in DNA is TGTGCCAGCAGAACGGGGTGGCAGGGTGAAAAACTGTTTTTT.